Presented here are 27 T cell receptor beta chains from one specimen sequenced in a study of cytomegalovirus exposure and HLA in healthy donors. TCRdb keeps only in-frame clones here, not all; method: immunoSEQ multiplex PCR. The sample lists some 150,000 clones; roughly 89% were seen once. Sequenced: PBMCs. The receptors originated from a woman in her late teens or twenties in good health and CMV-seropositive.

The rearrangement uses TRBV19 and TRBJ2-7, with a weak D call TRBD1 (6 bases). The V and J ends lost 5 bases and 2 bases respectively, with 13 bases between them. Germline assignment: CDR1 LNHDA and CDR2 SQIVND (reference sequence). This CDR3 has 14 residues. CDR3 sequence (DNA): TGTGCCAGTAGTCCAGGGACACTGACCTACGAGCAGTACTTC. Protein sequence: CASSPGTLTYEQYF.

The chain joins TRBV5-5 to TRBJ1-2; TRBD1 matches at 7 bases. Germline-derived CDR1 and CDR2 are SGHKS and YYEKEE (reference sequence). The CDR3 is made up of 14 amino acids. Losses at the gene ends were 1 base for V and 2 bases for J; bases not matched to a gene: 2. CDR3 DNA sequence: TGTGCCAGCAGCTTGACAGGGGCGAACTATGGCTACACCTTC. This encodes CASSLTGANYGYTF.

V is TRBV27 and J is TRBJ2-3; 7 bases agree with TRBD1. After removal of 0 bases from V and 4 bases from J, the junction contained 10 bases not matched to a gene. The CDR3 consists of 17 residues. From germline, CDR1 is MNHEY and CDR2 SMNVEV (reference sequence). The CDR3, as DNA: TGTGCCAGCAGTTTATCGAGAGGGGGCTTAATAGCAGATACGCAGTATTTT. Its translation: CASSLSRGGLIADTQYF.

The chain employs TRBV19 and TRBJ2-3; TRBD2 matches 14 bases. With 3 bases clipped from V and 5 bases from J, the junction kept 4 bases outside the gene matches. There are 16 residues in the CDR3. Germline V gene data show CDR1 as LNHDA and CDR2 as SQIVND (reference sequence). Here the CDR3 reads CASSIGGLAGGDTQYF. The DNA of the CDR3 is TGTGCCAGTAGTATCGGAGGACTAGCGGGAGGAGATACGCAGTATTTT.

The CDR3 is CAINTGENTGELFF. In DNA form, the CDR3 reads TGTGCCATCAATACGGGGGAGAACACCGGGGAGCTGTTTTTT. The rearrangement links TRBV10-3 to TRBJ2-2; TRBD2 might be the D (6 bases). CDR1 is ENHRY, CDR2 SYGVKD, per germline. With 7 bases removed from V and 1 base from J, the gap between germline ends came to 10 bases. The CDR3 has 14 amino acids.

The chain carries TRBV10-3 and TRBJ1-3; the match to TRBD1 covers 10 bases. The ends lost 7 bases at V and 4 bases at J; junction bases unmatched: 7. Germline-derived CDR1 and CDR2 are ENHRY and SYGVKD. The CDR3 extends over 15 amino acids. CDR3 DNA sequence: TGTGCCATCACTAGGGACAGGGGAACCGGAAACACCATATATTTT. Translating it yields CAITRDRGTGNTIYF.

The chain is built from TRBV27 and TRBJ2-7, with 8 bases identical to TRBD2. Trimming at V came to 6 bases and at J to 1 base, leaving 8 bases not matched to a gene. Germline values: CDR1 MNHEY, CDR2 SMNVEV (reference sequence). The CDR3 totals 15 residues. CDR3 DNA sequence: TGTGCCAGCAGGAGCATACTAGCGGAGTCCTACGAGCAGTACTTC. Encoded protein: CASRSILAESYEQYF.

This sequence joins TRBV27 and TRBJ2-7; 7 bases map to TRBD1. With V trimmed by 7 bases and J by 4 bases, 10 bases remained unmatched. The CDR3 spans 14 residues. Germline V gene data show CDR1 as MNHEY and CDR2 as SMNVEV (reference sequence). The chain's CDR3 is CASTSRDRFYEQYF. The CDR3 nucleotides read TGTGCCAGCACCTCCCGGGACAGATTTTACGAGCAGTACTTC.

This chain links TRBV7-2 with TRBJ2-7; TRBD1 matches 8 bases. The CDR3 runs to 16 residues. J lost 3 bases, V lost 4 bases, and 11 bases had no gene match. Germline assignment: CDR1 SGHTA and CDR2 FQGNSA. The CDR3 loop reads CASSSQGDRTFYEQYF. The DNA of the CDR3 is TGTGCCAGCAGCTCGCAGGGGGACAGGACTTTCTACGAGCAGTACTTC. The variable domain in full, with the rest retrieved from reference TRBV7-2 and TRBJ2-7, is GAGVSQSPSNKVTEKGKDVELRCDPISGHTALYWYRQSLGQGLEFLIYFQGNSAPDKSGLPSDRFSAERTGGSVSTLTIQRTQQEDSAVYLCASSSQGDRTFYEQYFGPGTRLTVT.

The chain is built from TRBV28 and TRBJ1-2, with D tentatively TRBD1 (6 bases). The CDR3 is made up of 15 amino acids. V lost 5 bases, J lost 5 bases, and 18 bases lay in between. Germline CDR1 MDHEN, CDR2 SYDVKM. The CDR3 loop is CASSGSGEGNYGYTF. The CDR3 region has the DNA TGTGCCAGCAGTGGATCAGGGGAGGGGAATTATGGCTACACCTTC.

The rearrangement uses TRBV27 and TRBJ2-2; D may be TRBD1 (5 bases). Per germline, CDR1 MNHEY and CDR2 SMNVEV (reference sequence). CDR3 length equals 15 residues. Deletions cut 3 bases from V and 1 base from J, with 9 bases between. DNA for the CDR3: TGTGCCAGCAGTTTCTGGCAGGGGAACACCGGGGAGCTGTTTTTT. It is translated as CASSFWQGNTGELFF.

CDR3 sequence reads: CASSQGGREGYNEQFF. The DNA of the CDR3 is TGTGCCAGCAGCCAAGGGGGGCGGGAGGGCTACAATGAGCAGTTCTTC. This sequence joins TRBV4-2 and TRBJ2-1; 9 bases align to TRBD2. This CDR3 is built from 16 residues. Germline V gives CDR1 LGHNA, CDR2 YNFKEQ. J was trimmed by 3 bases and V by 1 base; bases with no gene match: 4.

The J gene is TRBJ2-3, the V gene TRBV6-6; D might be TRBD1 (6 bases). V shed 6 bases and J shed 2 bases, with 12 bases lying between them. CDR1 is MNHNY and CDR2 is SVGAGI in the germline V gene (reference sequence). The CDR3 sequence is 14 residues long. CDR3 sequence (DNA): TGTGCCAGCAGGAACCGGGACACCACAGATACGCAGTATTTT. It encodes CASRNRDTTDTQYF.

This clone was detected only once. This chain uses TRBV7-8 with TRBJ2-5; D is uncertain. The CDR3 covers 12 residues. CDR1 is SGHVS, CDR2 FQNEAQ, per germline. V lost 5 bases and J 0 bases, leaving 4 bases between the germline ends. The CDR3 is CASSQDQETQYF. The CDR3 DNA follows: TGTGCCAGCAGCCAGGACCAAGAGACCCAGTACTTC.

The CDR3 reads CASSPDRDQQYF. The CDR3 DNA sequence: TGTGCCAGCAGCCCCGACAGGGACCAGCAGTACTTC. The chain joins TRBV14 to TRBJ2-7; 7 nucleotides align to TRBD1. CDR1 is SGHDN and CDR2 is FVKESK in the germline V gene. The ends lost 4 bases at V and 8 bases at J; junction bases unmatched: 5. The CDR3 loop spans 12 amino acids. The whole variable domain, remainder taken from reference TRBV14 and TRBJ2-7, is EAGVTQFPSHSVIEKGQTVTLRCDPISGHDNLYWYRRVMGKEIKFLLHFVKESKQDESGMPNNRFLAERTGGTYSTLKVQPAELEDSGVYFCASSPDRDQQYFGPGTRLTVT.

For the CDR3, the DNA is TGCGCCAGCAGCCACGTGACTAGCGGATCAGATACGCAGTATTTT. This encodes CASSHVTSGSDTQYF. The chain employs TRBV4-3 and TRBJ2-3; 9 bases map to TRBD2. Germline CDR1 is LGHNA and CDR2 is YSLEER. The V gene end was trimmed by 3 bases and the J gene end by 4 bases; junction bases not matched to a gene: 5. The length of the CDR3 is 15 residues.

The gene calls are TRBV28 and TRBJ2-1, with 9 positions matching TRBD1. The germline V gene has CDR1 MDHEN and CDR2 SYDVKM. The CDR3 totals 15 residues. V lost 6 bases and J lost 5; bases outside the gene matches: 8. CDR3 nucleotides: TGTGCCAGCAGCAAGGACAGGGGTACTCACAATGAGCAGTTCTTC. Amino acids: CASSKDRGTHNEQFF. The variable domain in full, with the rest retrieved from reference TRBV28 and TRBJ2-1, is DVKVTQSSRYLVKRTGEKVFLECVQDMDHENMFWYRQDPGLGLRLIYFSYDVKMKEKGDIPEGYSVSREKKERFSLILESASTNQTSMYLCASSKDRGTHNEQFFGPGTRLTVL.

The V gene is TRBV7-8, the J gene TRBJ2-5; 15 bases map to TRBD2. From germline, CDR1 is SGHVS and CDR2 FQNEAQ. This CDR3 is 14 amino acids long. V gave up 11 bases and J gave up 5 bases; unmatched junction bases: 6. The CDR3 DNA reads as TGTGCCGGACTAGCGGGAGGGCCTGAGGAGACCCAGTACTTC. The encoded protein is CAGLAGGPEETQYF.

This clone was picked up one time. This chain uses TRBV6-1 with TRBJ2-7; 8 bases are a match to TRBD1. This CDR3 comprises 15 residues. V shed 4 bases and J 6 bases; nucleotides not matched to a gene: 11. The germline V gene encodes CDR1 MNHNS and CDR2 SASEGT. This chain's CDR3 is CASSAIPDRGREQYF. CDR3 in DNA: TGTGCCAGCAGTGCCATTCCTGACAGGGGCCGCGAGCAGTACTTC.

The gene calls are TRBV7-2 and TRBJ2-7; 7 positions agree with TRBD2. The CDR3 length is 15 residues. The germline gives CDR1 SGHTA, CDR2 FQGNSA. Trimming at V came to 0 bases and at J to 1 base, leaving 3 bases not matched to a gene. CDR3 sequence: CASSLAGGGSYEQYF. CDR3 sequence (DNA): TGTGCCAGCAGCTTAGCGGGCGGGGGATCCTACGAGCAGTACTTC. Supplemented by reference TRBV7-2 and TRBJ2-7, the full variable domain reads GAGVSQSPSNKVTEKGKDVELRCDPISGHTALYWYRQSLGQGLEFLIYFQGNSAPDKSGLPSDRFSAERTGGSVSTLTIQRTQQEDSAVYLCASSLAGGGSYEQYFGPGTRLTVT.

This chain joins TRBV6-5 and TRBJ1-4; D is undetermined. Germline V CDR1 and CDR2: MNHEY, SVGAGI. The CDR3 is made up of 15 amino acids. V dropped 6 bases and J dropped 0 bases, with 11 bases sitting between them. The CDR3 DNA sequence: TGTGCCAGCAGGAGGGATGGTTCAACTAATGAAAAACTGTTTTTT. It translates to CASRRDGSTNEKLFF.

The chain uses TRBV4-3 and TRBJ2-2; tentative D call: TRBD2 (5 bases). The germline V gene encodes CDR1 LGHNA and CDR2 YSLEER. The CDR3 is made up of 15 amino acids. Trimming pared 4 bases from V and 1 base from J, leaving 10 bases between. CDR3 nucleotide sequence: TGCGCCAGCAGCCGCCGCGCGGGGAACACCGGGGAGCTGTTTTTT. Translated, it gives CASSRRAGNTGELFF.

V gene TRBV9 combines with J gene TRBJ2-1; 8 nucleotides agree with TRBD2. The CDR3 is made up of 18 amino acids. CDR1 SGDLS and CDR2 YYNGEE come from the germline V gene. The ends lost 2 bases at V and 7 bases at J; junction bases unmatched: 17. CDR3 coding DNA: TGTGCCAGCAGCGTCTCTATACCGACTAGCGCCGAGAGGAATGAGCAGTTCTTC. Translation gives CASSVSIPTSAERNEQFF.

V usage is TRBV5-6 and J usage is TRBJ1-1; D not certain. The CDR3 spans 13 residues. V lost 4 bases and J lost 1, with 8 bases in between. Germline V CDR1 and CDR2: SGHDT, YYEEEE. Here the CDR3 reads CASSEGGNTEAFF. CDR3 nucleotides: TGTGCCAGCAGCGAGGGCGGGAACACTGAAGCTTTCTTT.

The chain recombines TRBV7-2 with TRBJ2-7; 7 bases match TRBD1. CDR3 length: 18 residues. V trimming: 2 bases; J trimming: 3 bases; junction bases outside the gene matches: 16. CDR1 is SGHTA, CDR2 FQGNSA, per germline. DNA of the CDR3: TGTGCCAGCAGCTTAAGAATTTTGTCAGGGACAGCATTCTACGAGCAGTACTTC. Translated: CASSLRILSGTAFYEQYF.

V usage is TRBV5-1 and J usage is TRBJ1-2; D might be TRBD1 (5 bases). The length of the CDR3 is 13 residues. The ends were cut back, 4 bases at V and 5 bases at J, with 12 bases in the middle. Germline lookup yields CDR1 SGHRS and CDR2 YFSETQ. The DNA of the CDR3 is TGCGCCAGCAGCGAGCGGGGGGATTATGGCTACACCTTC. It encodes CASSERGDYGYTF.

The count of this clone is one. This sequence joins TRBV7-2 and TRBJ2-7, with 8 positions matching TRBD2. In germline, CDR1 is SGHTA, CDR2 FQGNSA. This CDR3 region has 16 residues. V lost 3 bases and J lost 2; bases outside the gene matches: 9. DNA of the CDR3: TGTGCCAGCAGCTTGGGAGGGCTAGCGGGCACCTACGAGCAGTACTTC. Its translation is CASSLGGLAGTYEQYF.